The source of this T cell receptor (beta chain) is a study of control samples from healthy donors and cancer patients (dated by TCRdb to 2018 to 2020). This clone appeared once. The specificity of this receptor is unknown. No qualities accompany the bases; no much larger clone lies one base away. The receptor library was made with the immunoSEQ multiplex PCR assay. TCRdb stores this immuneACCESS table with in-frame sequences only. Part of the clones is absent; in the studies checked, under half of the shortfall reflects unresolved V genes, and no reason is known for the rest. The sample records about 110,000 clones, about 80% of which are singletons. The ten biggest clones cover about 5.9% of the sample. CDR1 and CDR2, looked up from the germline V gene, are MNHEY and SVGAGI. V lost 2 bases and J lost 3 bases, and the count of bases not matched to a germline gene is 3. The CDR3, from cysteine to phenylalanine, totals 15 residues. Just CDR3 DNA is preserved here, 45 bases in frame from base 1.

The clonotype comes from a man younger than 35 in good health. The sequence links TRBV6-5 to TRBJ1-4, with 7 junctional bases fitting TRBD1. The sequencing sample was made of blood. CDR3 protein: CASSYRQGPNEKLFF. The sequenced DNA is TGTGCCAGCAGTTACCGACAGGGTCCTAATGAAAAACTGTTTTTT.